This TCR beta chain comes out of a study of monozygotic twins with inflammatory bowel disease (dated by TCRdb to between 2017 and 2020). Describing the broader study: The complete study included about 28 monozygotic twin pairs: 19 IBD-discordant Danish pairs and nine German pairs, of which four were IBD-concordant and five were IBD-discordant. Disease-associated traits were sought mainly through comparisons between IBD patients and their genetically identical healthy co-twins within discordant pairs. Each individual had, on average, about 151 000 unique TCRalpha sequences and 181 000 unique TCRbeta sequences available for analysis. Study-level results and caveats: Repertoire similarity did not differ between concordant and discordant twins, which could be due to limited statistical power. Background noise and inter-individual variability may have been introduced into the repertoires by the differing immunosuppressive treatments among patients. Compared with healthy twins, IBD patients had fewer clonotypes in common with other individuals, a difference most pronounced in patients showing signs of disease activity. Distinction between different T cell subtypes could not be achieved in the analysis. The results gave no support for a single strong signal or clonotype linked to IBD. A decrease in TCRbeta repertoire diversity, as measured by inverse Simpson index, was observed in IBD patients compared with their healthy co-twins.

For this clonotype: No antigen is known for it.

From each donor, an approximately 2.5 ml peripheral blood sample was drawn into PAXgene tubes and stored at -80 degrees C. Total RNA was isolated from whole blood with the PAXgene blood miRNA kit on an automated QIAcube, without T cell sorting. Deep TCRalpha and TCRbeta repertoire profiling with unique molecular barcoding was performed on peripheral blood of monozygotic twin pairs concordant or discordant for inflammatory bowel disease. Smoking habits were recorded for all twin pairs, with individuals classified as current, former or never smokers. Library prep was done by 5' RACE. Preparation of each TCR library used around 3,500 ng of total RNA. For each sample, cDNA synthesis with SMARTScribe reverse transcriptase was split into eight separate reactions. Unique molecular identifiers containing a 6-nucleotide sample barcode were introduced through template switching during cDNA synthesis. Two nested PCRs of roughly 16 and 10 cycles amplified the TCRalpha and TCRbeta cDNA, and bead purification followed each PCR. Before amplification, the cDNA was both treated with uracil DNA-glycosylase and purified with the QIAquick PCR purification kit. The second PCR added Illumina TruSeq-compatible adapters along with sample-specific barcodes. Library quality and concentration were assessed using TapeStation and Qubit, and roughly 5 ng of each library was pooled. Sequencing of the pooled libraries was done on an Illumina HiSeq2500 single-index Rapid Run using custom sequencing primers and 2 x 100 bp reads. The paper's data handling went like this. MiGEC version 1.2.6 was used for UMI-based consensus assembly to correct PCR and sequencing errors. MiXCR version 2.1.1 handled V(D)J alignment, clonotype assembly and CDR3 extraction. Normalisation of gene usage, clonotype sharing and MAIT/NKT TCR abundance was achieved by analysing the top 1000, 10 000 and 20 000 clonotypes per sample. After downsampling to 27 000 UMIs, diversity was calculated as the inverse Simpson index using the vegan R package. Paired Mann-Whitney U tests were applied to discordant twin pairs, with Benjamini-Hochberg correction for multiple testing. TCRdb reprocessed the reads; each CDR3 protein sequence makes one entry, and DNA is unavailable. TCRdb, not the authors, supplied the V and J calls. The record for this sample contains 310,000 or so distinct CDR3 sequences. Approximately 2% of the sample is taken by the ten largest.

Sequencing input: blood. The TCR originated in a human donor with ulcerative colitis or Crohn's disease, or a healthy co-twin of an affected twin (not recorded which).

The CDR3 is CASSLRPKDSPLHF. The V gene is TRBV7-9 and the J gene is TRBJ1-6. There are 14 amino acids in the CDR3, from cysteine to phenylalanine inclusive. No coding sequence is recorded. The germline V gene (reference sequence) supplies CDR1 SEHNR and CDR2 FQNEAQ.